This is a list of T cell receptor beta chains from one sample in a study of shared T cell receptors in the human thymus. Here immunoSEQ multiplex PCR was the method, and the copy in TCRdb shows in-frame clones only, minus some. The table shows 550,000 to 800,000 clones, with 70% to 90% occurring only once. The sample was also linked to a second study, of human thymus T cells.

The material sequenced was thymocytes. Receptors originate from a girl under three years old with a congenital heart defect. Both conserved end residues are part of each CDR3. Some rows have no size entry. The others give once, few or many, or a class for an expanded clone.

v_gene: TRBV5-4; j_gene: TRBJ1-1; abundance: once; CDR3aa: CASSFPGDIHITEAFF
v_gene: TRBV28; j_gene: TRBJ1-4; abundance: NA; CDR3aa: CASSSNRVRREKLFF
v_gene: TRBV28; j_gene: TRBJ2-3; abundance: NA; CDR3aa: CASSQGPTDTQYF
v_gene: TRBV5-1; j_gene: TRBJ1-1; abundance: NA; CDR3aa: CASSFTIWGGDTEAFF
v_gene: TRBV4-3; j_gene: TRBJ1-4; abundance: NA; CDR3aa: CASSSKGAYEKLFF
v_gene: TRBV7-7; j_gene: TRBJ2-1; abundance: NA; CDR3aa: CASSLRQGGYNEQFF
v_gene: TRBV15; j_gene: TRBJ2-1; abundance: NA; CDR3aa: CATTGASYNEQFF
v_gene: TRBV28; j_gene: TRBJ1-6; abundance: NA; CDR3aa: CASSCPPTGPLFYNSPLHF
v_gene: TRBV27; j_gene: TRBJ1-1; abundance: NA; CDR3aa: CASSLRTGYTEAFF
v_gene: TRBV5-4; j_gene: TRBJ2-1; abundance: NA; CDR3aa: CASSPSPPGSRDEQFF